Below, 22 T cell receptor beta chains from the same sample are listed, as sequenced in a study of T cell clonality in common variable immunodeficiency. The study, taken as a whole, reports: Common variable immunodeficiency TCR beta sequences reportedly had fewer deletions and N-nucleotide insertions.

Here immunoSEQ multiplex PCR was the method, and the copy in TCRdb shows in-frame clones only, minus some. The record shows about 16,000 clones for this sample, with no singletons present. These receptors have no identified antigens. Sequencing was done on a sample of peripheral blood mononuclear cells. These TCRs come from a human donor with common variable immunodeficiency.

Note on this clone: The sequenced fragment ends 3 residues before the CDR3 boundary, so the rest is inferred from the germline J gene. V is TRBV5-1 and J is TRBJ2-5; no clear D. The germline V gene encodes CDR1 SGHRS and CDR2 YFSETQ. The CDR3 has 12 amino acids. V lost 0 bases and J 4 bases, leaving 4 bases between the germline ends. The covered CDR3 bases are TGCGCCAGCAGCTTGGCCCGAGAGACC. Protein sequence: CASSLARET. The whole CDR3 sequence reads CASSLARETQYF.

This clone is medium-sized by share. Read coverage stops 3 residues before the CDR3 terminus; the germline J gene supplies the remainder. J is TRBJ2-6 and V is TRBV20-1; tentatively, D is TRBD1 (6 bases). CDR1 is DFQATT and CDR2 is SNEGSKA in the germline V gene (reference sequence). V was pared by 5 bases and J by 4 bases, with 12 bases between. This CDR3 spans 14 amino acids. The CDR3 spells CSAFPGAGANVLTF. The DNA read from the CDR3 is TGCAGTGCTTTCCCAGGGGCCGGGGCCAACGTC.

As to this clone: Read coverage stops 3 residues before the CDR3 terminus; the germline J gene supplies the remainder. The chain joins TRBV19 to TRBJ2-3; 15 nucleotides align to TRBD2. Germline lookup yields CDR1 LNHDA and CDR2 SQIVND (reference sequence). V shed 5 bases and J 3 bases; nucleotides not matched to a gene: 18. The CDR3 totals 21 residues. The sequenced part of the CDR3 DNA is TGTGCCAGTAGTCCTCCTCGGGTTGGACTAGCGGGGGGGCCTCGGACAGATACG. It encodes CASSPPRVGLAGGPRTDT. In full, the CDR3 reads CASSPPRVGLAGGPRTDTQYF.

Comments on this clone: The CDR3 end lies 3 residues beyond the end of the read and is filled in from the germline J gene. V gene TRBV19 combines with J gene TRBJ2-1; D is unresolved. Between the trimmed V and J ends, which lost 5 bases and 8 bases, there was a span of 13 bases. CDR3 size: 13 residues. Germline CDR1 is LNHDA and CDR2 is SQIVND (reference sequence). CDR3: CASSVGEAHEQFF. CDR3 DNA (partial): TGTGCCAGTAGTGTAGGAGAGGCACATGAG.

A note on this clone: From the germline J gene comes the end of the CDR3, since the read stops 3 residues before it. The V gene is TRBV20-1, the J gene TRBJ2-3, with 9 bases matching TRBD2. The V and J ends lost 3 bases and 6 bases, in that order; junction bases with no gene match: 4. The CDR3 has 13 amino acids. CDR1 and CDR2 from the germline V gene are DFQATT and SNEGSKA (reference sequence). The CDR3 sequence is CSASLAGEDTQYF. The sequenced CDR3 bases are TGCAGTGCTAGTTTAGCGGGGGAGGATACG.

This clone showed up just a few times. The junction departs from germline at one end; a sequencing error may be responsible. The sequenced CDR3 bases are TGTGCCAATAGTATGAACAGGGCCGAACCC. Amino acid sequence: CANSMNRAEP. The complete CDR3 sequence is CANSMNRAEPQHF. The chain joins TRBV19 to TRBJ1-5; D perhaps matches TRBD1 (6 bases). The read falls 3 residues short of the CDR3 end, and the missing part is taken from the germline J gene. Germline V CDR1 and CDR2: LNHDA, SQIVND (reference sequence). The CDR3 totals 13 residues.

This clone ranks as medium-sized. The sequence runs out 3 residues before the end of the CDR3; the remainder is reconstructed from the germline J gene. The same CDR3 is also encoded by other DNA sequences in this sample. The chain couples TRBV7-3 to TRBJ2-1; TRBD2 might be the D (6 bases). Between the trimmed V and J ends, which lost 0 bases and 4 bases, there was a span of 7 bases. In germline, CDR1 is SGHTA, CDR2 FQGTGA. This CDR3 is 14 amino acids long. The CDR3 DNA, read in part, is TGTGCCAGCAGCTTAACAGGAGGGTACAATGAG. Translating gives CASSLTGGYNE. The CDR3, in full, reads CASSLTGGYNEQFF.

This clone was found a few times. Read sequence stops 3 residues before the CDR3 end, and the germline J gene provides the missing end. The rearrangement uses TRBV2 and TRBJ1-6; no firm D call. The CDR3 covers 15 residues. Trimming removed 6 bases from V and 1 base from J, with 10 bases in between. Germline V gives CDR1 SNHLY, CDR2 FYNNEI. The covered CDR3 bases are TGTGCCAGCAGGGTCACACAGTCCTATAATTCACCC. Amino acid sequence: CASRVTQSYNSP. The entire CDR3 reads CASRVTQSYNSPLHF.

In its sample, this clone was seen many times. The read ends 3 residues early relative to the CDR3; the germline J gene fills the gap. The chain uses TRBV7-9 and TRBJ1-1, with a tentative D call TRBD1 (6 bases). V was cut by 3 bases and J by 0 bases, with 8 bases left in between. In germline, CDR1 is SEHNR, CDR2 FQNEAQ (reference sequence). There are 14 residues in the CDR3. The sequenced CDR3 bases are TGTGCCAGCAGCTTTGGACAGATGAACACTGAA. Protein: CASSFGQMNTE. The entire CDR3 protein is CASSFGQMNTEAFF. Variable domain in full (rest from reference TRBV7-9 and TRBJ1-1): DTGVSQNPRHKITKRGQNVTFRCDPISEHNRLYWYRQTLGQGPEFLTYFQNEAQLEKSRLLSDRFSAERPKGSFSTLEIQRTEQGDSAMYLCASSFGQMNTEAFFGQGTRLTVV.

A note on this clone: From the germline J gene comes the end of the CDR3, since the read stops 3 residues before it. The chain employs TRBV20-1 and TRBJ2-1; TRBD2 aligns across 11 bases. J gave up 9 bases and V 2 bases, and 9 bases lay outside the gene matches. This CDR3 comprises 15 residues. The V gene's germline CDR1 is DFQATT and CDR2 SNEGSKA (reference sequence). The CDR3 here is CSARSPRLAGGEQFF. CDR3 DNA, as far as it was read: TGCAGTGCTAGATCCCCGCGCCTAGCGGGGGGTGAG.

The sample holds a few counts of this clone. The read halts 3 residues ahead of the CDR3 end, with the missing end drawn from the germline J gene. The V and J genes are TRBV19 and TRBJ1-6, with 11 bases fitting TRBD1. Germline V CDR1 and CDR2: LNHDA, SQIVND (reference sequence). This CDR3 comprises 15 residues. Trimming took 6 bases from V and 6 from J; bases not matched to a gene: 4. CDR3 amino acids: CASSPGQGVNSPLHF. The CDR3 DNA, read in part, is TGTGCCAGTAGCCCGGGACAGGGGGTTAATTCACCC.

This clone appeared a few times. The CDR3 is cut off 3 residues early in the read; its end comes from the germline J gene. The gene calls are TRBV30 and TRBJ1-5, with 7 nucleotides matching TRBD1. The ends lost 3 bases at V and 2 bases at J; junction bases unmatched: 7. The CDR3 sequence is 15 residues long. CDR1 and CDR2 (germline): GTSNPN, SVGIG (reference sequence). Incomplete CDR3 DNA: TGTGCCTGGAGAGGAGGAACAGGGGGCAATCAGCCC. Translation: CAWRGGTGGNQP. The complete CDR3 sequence is CAWRGGTGGNQPQHF.

On this clone itself: The sequence runs out 3 residues before the end of the CDR3; the remainder is reconstructed from the germline J gene. The chain employs TRBV2 and TRBJ2-1, with 11 bases that match TRBD1. CDR3 length: 14 residues. The ends lost 7 bases at V and 5 bases at J; junction bases unmatched: 4. Per germline, CDR1 SNHLY and CDR2 FYNNEI. The CDR3 here is CASTRDRGNNEQFF. The sequenced part of the CDR3 DNA is TGTGCCAGCACGCGGGACAGGGGGAACAATGAG.

This clone has ten or more counts. The read is 3 residues too short to cover the CDR3 end, so that end is filled in from the germline J gene. This sequence joins TRBV14 and TRBJ2-5; unclear D gene. V gave up 5 bases and J gave up 6 bases, with 10 bases separating them. The germline gives CDR1 SGHDN, CDR2 FVKESK. The CDR3 is made up of 12 amino acids. The part of the CDR3 DNA that was read is TGTGCCAGCAGCTATGCATGGCAGACC. Its protein product is CASSYAWQT. The whole CDR3 protein is CASSYAWQTQYF. Variable domain in full (rest from reference TRBV14 and TRBJ2-5): EAGVTQFPSHSVIEKGQTVTLRCDPISGHDNLYWYRRVMGKEIKFLLHFVKESKQDESGMPNNRFLAERTGGTYSTLKVQPAELEDSGVYFCASSYAWQTQYFGPGTRLLVL.

Concerning this clone: The read is 3 residues too short to cover the CDR3 end, so that end is filled in from the germline J gene. The V and J genes are TRBV18 and TRBJ2-3; 14 bases match TRBD2. Trimming removed 4 bases from V and 6 bases from J; junction bases left unmatched: 3. The germline V gene encodes CDR1 KGHSH and CDR2 LQKENI. The CDR3 extends over 15 amino acids. The covered CDR3 bases are TGTGCCAGCTCACGCGGGACTAGCGGGGGCGATACG. Translated, it gives CASSRGTSGGDT. The CDR3 as a whole reads CASSRGTSGGDTQYF.

Turning to this clone: The DNA ends 3 residues before the CDR3 does, and the rest of the CDR3 is filled in from the germline J gene. The gene calls are TRBV7-2 and TRBJ2-3; TRBD1 matches at 7 bases. The V gene's germline CDR1 is SGHTA and CDR2 FQGNSA. V lost 7 bases and J lost 6; bases outside the gene matches: 7. The CDR3 is 13 amino acids. The sequenced part of the CDR3 DNA is TGTGCCAGCACTCCCGACAGGGACGATACG. Translated, it gives CASTPDRDDT. The full CDR3 sequence reads CASTPDRDDTQYF.

As for this clone: The CDR3 goes on 3 residues after the read ends, and that part is filled in from the germline J gene. The J gene is TRBJ1-3, the V gene TRBV7-2; D remains ambiguous. Trimming cost V 1 base and J 2 bases, with 3 bases left between them. The CDR3 spans 13 residues. Germline V gene lookup returns CDR1 SGHTA and CDR2 FQGNSA. The CDR3 loop reads CASSLDTGNTIYF. The covered CDR3 bases are TGTGCCAGCAGCTTAGACACTGGAAACACC.

The table lists this clone with many counts. Read sequence stops 3 residues before the CDR3 end, and the germline J gene provides the missing end. The J gene is TRBJ2-1, the V gene TRBV7-2; D perhaps matches TRBD2 (5 bases). CDR1 and CDR2 from the germline V gene are SGHTA and FQGNSA. This CDR3 region has 15 residues. V was shortened by 3 bases and J by 0 bases, with 9 bases between the two germline ends. The CDR3 here is CASSLDSTSYNEQFF. CDR3 bases read: TGTGCCAGCAGCTTGGACTCAACCTCCTACAATGAG.

At least ten counts were recorded for this clone. The read finishes 3 residues shy of the CDR3 end, and the germline J gene is used to complete it. The rearrangement links TRBV20-1 to TRBJ2-5, with TRBD2 identical over 8 bases. This CDR3 is built from 17 residues. CDR1 is DFQATT, CDR2 SNEGSKA, per germline (reference sequence). V trimming: 3 bases; J trimming: 2 bases; junction bases outside the gene matches: 14. The sequenced part of the CDR3 DNA is TGCAGTGCTAGGGGGCGGGTCGGCGGGGGGCTACAAGAGACC. The encoded protein is CSARGRVGGGLQET. The whole CDR3 region reads CSARGRVGGGLQETQYF.

This clone appeared a few times. Read data end 3 residues before the CDR3 end; the end is taken from the germline J gene. The chain is built from TRBV6-2 or TRBV6-3 and TRBJ2-1; TRBD2 matches 12 bases. There are 17 residues in the CDR3. Per germline, CDR1 MNHEY and CDR2 SVGEGT. With V trimmed by 7 bases and J by 5 bases, 12 bases remained unmatched. This chain's CDR3 is CASNSLTSGGAHNEQFF. CDR3 DNA, as far as it was read: TGTGCCAGCAATAGCCTGACTAGCGGGGGTGCTCACAATGAG.

This clone was picked up a small number of times. The read ends 3 residues before the CDR3 terminus; that terminus is restored from the germline J gene. The rearrangement joins TRBV7-9 to TRBJ1-2; no definite D call. Germline CDR1 SEHNR, CDR2 FQNEAQ (reference sequence). The ends were cut back, 5 bases at V and 5 bases at J, with 12 bases in the middle. CDR3 length: 13 residues. The CDR3 sequence is CASSPSGGYGYTF. CDR3 DNA, as far as it was read: TGTGCCAGCAGCCCCAGTGGTGGTTATGGC.

This clone showed up just a few times. The CDR3 goes on 3 residues after the read ends, and that part is filled in from the germline J gene. The chain is built from TRBV18 and TRBJ1-1, with 8 bases aligning to TRBD1. This CDR3 contains 13 residues. From germline, CDR1 is KGHSH and CDR2 LQKENI. CDR3: CASAGQGALMAFF. The sequenced CDR3 bases are TGTGCCAGCGCGGGGCAGGGGGCGTTGATG.